The TCR beta chain described here comes from a study of vaccination effects on CD4 cells after COVID-19. The overall study: Samples that were drawn after vaccination came a median of 72 days after the second dose.

Antigen-specific CD4+ T cells were expanded (with viral peptide pools) by the ViraFEST assay ahead of sequencing. A 10-day culture period preceded the isolation of CD4+ T cells. All study participants received two doses of BNT162b2 or mRNA-1273 vaccine. Each well held 1.5 million to 2 million PBMC cultured with around 9 ug/ml peptides and around 11 IU/ml IL-2. Half the medium was swapped for IL-2 medium on days 3 and 7. As concerns this clone: Its antigen is still unknown.

The CDR3 extends over 12 amino acids. The germline CDR1 and CDR2 sequences are SGHVS and FQNEAQ. Between the trimmed V and J ends, which lost 7 bases and 9 bases, there was a span of 15 bases. Method: immunoSEQ multiplex PCR; TCRdb's copy keeps in-frame clones and lacks some. This sample has some 27,000 clones, with more than 60% found just once. The chain joins TRBV7-8 to TRBJ1-2; TRBD1 might be the D (5 bases). The source is a human donor who received a COVID-19 vaccine. Material: CD4+ T cells from PBMCs cultured with HCoV-NL63 spike peptides, obtained after COVID-19 vaccination. CDR3 amino acids: CASTLTDTRYTF. For the CDR3, the DNA is TGTGCCAGCACCCTAACGGACACTCGCTACACCTTC.